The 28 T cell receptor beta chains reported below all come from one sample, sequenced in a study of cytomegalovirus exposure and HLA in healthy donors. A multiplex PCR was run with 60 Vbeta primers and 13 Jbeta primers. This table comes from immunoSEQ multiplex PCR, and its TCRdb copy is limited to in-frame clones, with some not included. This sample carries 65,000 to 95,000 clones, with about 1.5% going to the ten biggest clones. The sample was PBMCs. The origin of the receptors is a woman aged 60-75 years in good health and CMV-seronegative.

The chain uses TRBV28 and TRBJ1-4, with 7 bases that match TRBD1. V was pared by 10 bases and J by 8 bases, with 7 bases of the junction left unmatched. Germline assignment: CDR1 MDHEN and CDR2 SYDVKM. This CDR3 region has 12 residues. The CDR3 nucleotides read TGTGCCACCGCAGGGGGGCGGGAAAAACTGTTTTTT. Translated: CATAGGREKLFF.

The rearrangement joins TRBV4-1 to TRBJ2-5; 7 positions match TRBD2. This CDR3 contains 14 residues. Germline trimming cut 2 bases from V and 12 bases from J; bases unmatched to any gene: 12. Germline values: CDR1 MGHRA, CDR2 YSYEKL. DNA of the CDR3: TGCGCCAGCAGCCAAACTAGCGAGGTTGTTTCGAAGTACTTC. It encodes CASSQTSEVVSKYF.

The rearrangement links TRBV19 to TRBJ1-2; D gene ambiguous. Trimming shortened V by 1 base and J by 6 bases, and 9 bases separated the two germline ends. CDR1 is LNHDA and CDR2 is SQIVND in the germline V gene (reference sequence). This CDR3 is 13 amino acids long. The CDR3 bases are TGTGCCAGTAGTATAGTTGGTACAGATGGCTACACCTTC. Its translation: CASSIVGTDGYTF.

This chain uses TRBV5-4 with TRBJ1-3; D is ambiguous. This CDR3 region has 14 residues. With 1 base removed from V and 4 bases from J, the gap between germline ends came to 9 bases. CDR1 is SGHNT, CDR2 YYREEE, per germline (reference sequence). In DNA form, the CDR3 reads TGTGCCAGCAGCTTGTGGGGAGGCGGAAACACCATATATTTT. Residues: CASSLWGGGNTIYF.

CDR3 sequence: CASSQDITIGGTF. For the CDR3, the DNA is TGCGCCAGCAGCCAAGACATCACAATAGGAGGAACCTTC. The chain has TRBV4-1 and TRBJ1-2; D is uncertain. Per the germline V gene, CDR1 is MGHRA and CDR2 is YSYEKL. The V and J ends lost 0 bases and 14 bases respectively, with 16 bases between them. The CDR3 has 13 residues.

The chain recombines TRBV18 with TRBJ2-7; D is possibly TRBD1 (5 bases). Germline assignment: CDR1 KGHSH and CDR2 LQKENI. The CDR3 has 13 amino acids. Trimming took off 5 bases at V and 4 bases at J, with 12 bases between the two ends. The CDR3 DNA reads TGTGCCAGCTCAGGGGCCACCGGGTACGAGCAGTACTTC. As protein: CASSGATGYEQYF.

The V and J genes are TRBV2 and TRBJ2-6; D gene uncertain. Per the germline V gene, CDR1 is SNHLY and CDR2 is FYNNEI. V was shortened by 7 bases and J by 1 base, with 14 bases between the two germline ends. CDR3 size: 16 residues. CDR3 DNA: TGTGCCAGCAACGGAAACAGTCCATCTGGGGCCAACGTCCTGACTTTC. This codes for CASNGNSPSGANVLTF.

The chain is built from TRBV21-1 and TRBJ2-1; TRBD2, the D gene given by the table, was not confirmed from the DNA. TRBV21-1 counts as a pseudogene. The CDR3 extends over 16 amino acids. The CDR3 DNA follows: TGTGCCAGCAGCAAAGGGGGGGTAGCGGAATACAATGAGCAGTTCTTC. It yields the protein CASSKGGVAEYNEQFF.

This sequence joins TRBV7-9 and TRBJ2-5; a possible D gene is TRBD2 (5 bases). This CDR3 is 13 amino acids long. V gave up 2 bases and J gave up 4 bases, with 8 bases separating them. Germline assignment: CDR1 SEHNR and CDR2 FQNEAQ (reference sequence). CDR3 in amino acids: CASSLLAAETQYF. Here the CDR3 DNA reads TGTGCCAGCAGCTTACTAGCTGCAGAGACCCAGTACTTC. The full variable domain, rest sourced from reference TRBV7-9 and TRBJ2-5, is DTGVSQNPRHKITKRGQNVTFRCDPISEHNRLYWYRQTLGQGPEFLTYFQNEAQLEKSRLLSDRFSAERPKGSFSTLEIQRTEQGDSAMYLCASSLLAAETQYFGPGTRLLVL.

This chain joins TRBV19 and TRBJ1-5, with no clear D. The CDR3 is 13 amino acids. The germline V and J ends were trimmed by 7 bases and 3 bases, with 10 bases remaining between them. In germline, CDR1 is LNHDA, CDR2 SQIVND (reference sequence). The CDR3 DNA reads TGTGCCAGTAAGAGAGACATCAATCAGCCCCAGCATTTT. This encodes CASKRDINQPQHF. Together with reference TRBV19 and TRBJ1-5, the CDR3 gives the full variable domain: DGGITQSPKYLFRKEGQNVTLSCEQNLNHDAMYWYRQDPGQGLRLIYYSQIVNDFQKGDIAEGYSVSREKKESFPLTVTSAQKNPTAFYLCASKRDINQPQHFGDGTRLSIL.

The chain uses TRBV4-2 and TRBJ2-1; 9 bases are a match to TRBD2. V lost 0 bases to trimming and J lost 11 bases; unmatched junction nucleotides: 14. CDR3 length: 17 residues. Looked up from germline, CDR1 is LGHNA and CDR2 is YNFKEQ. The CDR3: CASSQDPPTSGGTKQFF. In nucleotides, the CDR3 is TGTGCCAGCAGCCAAGATCCCCCGACTAGCGGAGGAACAAAGCAGTTCTTC.

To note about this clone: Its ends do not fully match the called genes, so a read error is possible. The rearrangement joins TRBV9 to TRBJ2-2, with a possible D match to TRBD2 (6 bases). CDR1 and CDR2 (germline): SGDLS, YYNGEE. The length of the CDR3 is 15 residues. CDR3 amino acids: CAGSGPRTGTGELFF. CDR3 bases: TGTGCCGGCAGCGGGCCCCGTACGGGCACCGGGGAGCTGTTTTTT.

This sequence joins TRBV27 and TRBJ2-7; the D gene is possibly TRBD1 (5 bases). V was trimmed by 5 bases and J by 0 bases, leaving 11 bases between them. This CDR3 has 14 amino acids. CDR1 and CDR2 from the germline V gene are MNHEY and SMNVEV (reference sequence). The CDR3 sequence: CASSLTGSSYEQYF. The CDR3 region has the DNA TGTGCCAGCAGTCTTACAGGTAGCTCCTACGAGCAGTACTTC.

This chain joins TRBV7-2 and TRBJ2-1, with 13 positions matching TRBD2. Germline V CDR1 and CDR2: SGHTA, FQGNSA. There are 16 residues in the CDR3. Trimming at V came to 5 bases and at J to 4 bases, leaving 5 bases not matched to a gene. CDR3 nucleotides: TGTGCCAGCAGCGGAGGGACTAGCGGGACGTACAATGAGCAGTTCTTC. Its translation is CASSGGTSGTYNEQFF.

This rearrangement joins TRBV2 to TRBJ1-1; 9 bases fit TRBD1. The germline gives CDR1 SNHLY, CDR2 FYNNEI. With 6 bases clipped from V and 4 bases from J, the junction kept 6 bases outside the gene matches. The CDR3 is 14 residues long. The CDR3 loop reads CASSLGQGITEAFF. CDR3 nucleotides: TGTGCCAGCAGCTTGGGACAGGGAATCACTGAAGCTTTCTTT.

CDR3 DNA sequence: TGTGCCAGCACCGGGGGGGGGCGCAATCAGCCCCAGCATTTT. This translates into CASTGGGRNQPQHF. This chain connects TRBV28 to TRBJ1-5, with D possibly TRBD1 on 6 matching bases. Trimming stripped 7 bases from V and 2 bases from J, with 12 bases between. CDR3 size: 14 residues. Germline CDR1 is MDHEN and CDR2 is SYDVKM.

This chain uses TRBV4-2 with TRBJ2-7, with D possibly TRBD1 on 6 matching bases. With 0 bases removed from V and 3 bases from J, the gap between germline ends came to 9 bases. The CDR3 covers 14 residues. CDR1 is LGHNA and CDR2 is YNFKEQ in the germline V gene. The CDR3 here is CASSQDTGFYEQYF. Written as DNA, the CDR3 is TGTGCCAGCAGCCAAGATACAGGGTTCTACGAGCAGTACTTC.

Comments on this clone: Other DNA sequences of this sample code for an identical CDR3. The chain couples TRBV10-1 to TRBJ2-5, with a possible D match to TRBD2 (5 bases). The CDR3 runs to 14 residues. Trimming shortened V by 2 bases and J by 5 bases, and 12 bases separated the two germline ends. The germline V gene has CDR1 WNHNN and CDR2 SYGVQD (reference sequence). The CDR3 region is CASSEGTSGETQYF. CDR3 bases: TGCGCCAGCAGTGAGGGAACTTCGGGGGAGACCCAGTACTTC.

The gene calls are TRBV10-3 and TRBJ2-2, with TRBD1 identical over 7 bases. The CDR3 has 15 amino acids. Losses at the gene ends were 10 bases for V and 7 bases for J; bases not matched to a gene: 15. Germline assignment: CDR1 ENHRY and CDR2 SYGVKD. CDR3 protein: CATTPDQGVDGELFF. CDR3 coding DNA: TGTGCCACCACCCCAGACCAGGGGGTGGACGGGGAGCTGTTTTTT.

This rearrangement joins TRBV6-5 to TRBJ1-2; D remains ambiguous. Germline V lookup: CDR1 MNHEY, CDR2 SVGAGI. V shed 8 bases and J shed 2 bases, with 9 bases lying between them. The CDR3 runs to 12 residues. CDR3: CASSDGNYGYTF. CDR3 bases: TGTGCCAGCTCTGACGGGAACTATGGCTACACCTTC.

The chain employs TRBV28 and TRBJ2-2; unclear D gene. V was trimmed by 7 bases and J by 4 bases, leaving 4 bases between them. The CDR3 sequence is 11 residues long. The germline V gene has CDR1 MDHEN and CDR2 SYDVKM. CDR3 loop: CASTLTGELFF. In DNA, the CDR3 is TGTGCCAGCACCCTCACCGGGGAGCTGTTTTTT.

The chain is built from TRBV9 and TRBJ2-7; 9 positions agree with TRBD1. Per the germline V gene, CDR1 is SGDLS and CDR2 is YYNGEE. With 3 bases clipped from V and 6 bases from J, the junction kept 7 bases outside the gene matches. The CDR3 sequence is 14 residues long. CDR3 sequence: CASSATGTGIEQYF. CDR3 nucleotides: TGTGCCAGCAGCGCCACCGGGACAGGGATCGAGCAGTACTTC.

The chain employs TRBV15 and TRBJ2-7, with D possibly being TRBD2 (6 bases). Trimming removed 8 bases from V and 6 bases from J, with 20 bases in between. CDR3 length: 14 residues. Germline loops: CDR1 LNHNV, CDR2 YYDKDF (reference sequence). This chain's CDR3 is CATSTREKESEQYF. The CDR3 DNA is TGTGCCACCTCGACACGGGAGAAGGAATCCGAGCAGTACTTC.

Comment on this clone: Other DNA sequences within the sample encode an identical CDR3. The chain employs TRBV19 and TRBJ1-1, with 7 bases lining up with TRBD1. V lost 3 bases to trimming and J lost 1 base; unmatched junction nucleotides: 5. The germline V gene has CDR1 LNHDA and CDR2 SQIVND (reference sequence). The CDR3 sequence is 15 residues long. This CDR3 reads CASSISGTANTEAFF. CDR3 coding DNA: TGTGCCAGTAGTATTAGCGGGACAGCGAACACTGAAGCTTTCTTT.

DNA of the CDR3: TGTGCCATCAGTGAAGGGACAGGGGATAAGTATTTT. This sequence encodes CAISEGTGDKYF. The rearrangement links TRBV10-3 to TRBJ2-3, with TRBD1 identical over 10 bases. Germline CDR1 and CDR2: ENHRY and SYGVKD. Unmatched junction bases numbered 4, after V lost 3 bases and J lost 13 bases. This CDR3 region has 12 residues.

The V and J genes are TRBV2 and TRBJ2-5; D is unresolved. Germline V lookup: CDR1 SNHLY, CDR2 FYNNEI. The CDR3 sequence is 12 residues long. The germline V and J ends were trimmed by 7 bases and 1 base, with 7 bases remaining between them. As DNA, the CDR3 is TGTGCCAGCAAGCCAGGCCAAGAGACCCAGTACTTC. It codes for CASKPGQETQYF.

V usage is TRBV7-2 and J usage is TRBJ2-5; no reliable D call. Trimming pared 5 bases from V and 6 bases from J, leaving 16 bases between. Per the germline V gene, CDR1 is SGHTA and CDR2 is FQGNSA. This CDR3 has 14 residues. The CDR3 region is CASSLPLEMKTQYF. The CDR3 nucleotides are TGTGCCAGCAGCCTCCCATTGGAGATGAAGACCCAGTACTTC.

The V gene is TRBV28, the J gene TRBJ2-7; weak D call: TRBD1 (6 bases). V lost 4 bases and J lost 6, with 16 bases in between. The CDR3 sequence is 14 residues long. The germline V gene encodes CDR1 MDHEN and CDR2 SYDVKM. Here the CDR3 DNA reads TGTGCCAGCAGTTCCACTACAGGGAGAAGCGAGCAGTACTTC. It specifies CASSSTTGRSEQYF.